One T cell receptor beta chain is described in this entry. Its target is not known. This sample is drawn from a study of T cell responses to AZD1222 COVID-19 vaccine. Whole-study findings and limits: Two AZD1222 doses significantly raised spike-specific TCR breadth and depth over controls. Females made up more of the donors, who were largely white British, and clonal diversity may have come out too low.

Profiled with immunoSEQ multiplex PCR; TCRdb holds only in-frame clones, not every one. The sample lists about 150,000 clones, approximately 89% occurring once. CDR1 SGHAT and CDR2 FQNNGV come from the germline V gene. The CDR3 runs 15 residues. Trimming took 3 bases from V and 8 from J; bases not matched to a gene: 6. This chain uses TRBV11-2 with TRBJ1-6, with 8 bases aligning to TRBD1. The receptor's source is an adult who received the AZD1222 COVID-19 vaccine. The sequences come from peripheral blood, collected 28 days after the second AZD1222 dose. The CDR3 DNA sequence: TGTGCCAGCAGCTTGACAGGGGCGAAAGATTCACCCCTCCACTTT. Translation: CASSLTGAKDSPLHF.